This T cell receptor beta chain originates from a study of shared clonotypes between healthy human individuals. TCRdb keeps only in-frame clones here, not all; method: immunoSEQ multiplex PCR. The sample has about 490,000 clones, approximately 82% seen once; the top ten hold 12%. Findings of the study overall: Since donors were few, the genetic and exposure-history diversity represented was limited.

The table lists this clone with a few counts. Its target is unknown. What was sequenced was PBMCs. This TCR was sampled from a woman in her 40s in good health. Some clones in this sample may be carry-over from other donors' samples.

DNA for the CDR3: TGTGCCAGCAGCGTAGGAGGGGGTCCTACCGGGGAGCTGTTTTTT. As protein: CASSVGGGPTGELFF. J is TRBJ2-2 and V is TRBV9, with D tentatively TRBD1 (6 bases). V lost 0 bases and J 5 bases, leaving 11 bases between the germline ends. In germline, CDR1 is SGDLS, CDR2 YYNGEE. This CDR3 is built from 15 residues.